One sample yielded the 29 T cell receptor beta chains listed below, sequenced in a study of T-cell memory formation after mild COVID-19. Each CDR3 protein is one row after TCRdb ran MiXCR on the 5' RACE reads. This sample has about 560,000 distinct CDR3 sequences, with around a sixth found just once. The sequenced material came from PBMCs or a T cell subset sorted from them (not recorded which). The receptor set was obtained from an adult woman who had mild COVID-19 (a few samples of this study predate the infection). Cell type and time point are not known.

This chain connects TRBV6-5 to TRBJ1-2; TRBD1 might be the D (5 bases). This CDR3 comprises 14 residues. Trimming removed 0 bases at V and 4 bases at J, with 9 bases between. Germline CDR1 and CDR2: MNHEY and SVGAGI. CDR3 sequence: CASSYSTGLYGYTF. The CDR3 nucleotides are TGTGCCAGCAGTTACTCGACGGGACTCTATGGCTACACCTTC.

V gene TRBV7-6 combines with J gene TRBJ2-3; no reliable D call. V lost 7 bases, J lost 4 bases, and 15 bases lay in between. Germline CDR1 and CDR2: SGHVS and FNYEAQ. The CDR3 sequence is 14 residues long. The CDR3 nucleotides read TGTGCCAGCAATCCTTGGTCTTTCCCAGATACGCAGTATTTT. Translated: CASNPWSFPDTQYF.

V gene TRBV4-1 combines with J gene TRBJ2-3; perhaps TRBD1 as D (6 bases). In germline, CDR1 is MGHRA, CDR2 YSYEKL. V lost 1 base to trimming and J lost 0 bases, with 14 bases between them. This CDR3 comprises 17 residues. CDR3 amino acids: CASSQVGTSFSTDTQYF. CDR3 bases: TGCGCCAGCAGCCAAGTCGGGACATCATTTAGCACAGATACGCAGTATTTT.

This CDR3 is CASPAGDEQFF. CDR3 in DNA: TGTGCCAGCCCAGCCGGGGATGAGCAGTTCTTC. This chain uses TRBV27 with TRBJ2-1, with TRBD2 as a possible D gene (5 bases). Trimming stripped 8 bases from V and 8 bases from J, with 10 bases between. CDR1 MNHEY and CDR2 SMNVEV come from the germline V gene (reference sequence). This CDR3 has 11 residues.

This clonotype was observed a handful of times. This CDR3 is CASSLWGQPSNQPQHF. As DNA, the CDR3 is TGTGCCAGCAGTTTATGGGGTCAACCTAGCAATCAGCCCCAGCATTTT. The rearrangement links TRBV27 to TRBJ1-5; D gene uncertain. The V gene's germline CDR1 is MNHEY and CDR2 SMNVEV (reference sequence). Trimming removed 1 base at V and 0 bases at J, with 10 bases between. CDR3 size: 16 residues.

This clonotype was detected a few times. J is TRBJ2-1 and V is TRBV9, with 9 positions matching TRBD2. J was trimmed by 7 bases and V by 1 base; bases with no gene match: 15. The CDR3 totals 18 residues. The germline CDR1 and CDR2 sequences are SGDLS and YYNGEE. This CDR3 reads CASSVTPLGGRAVNEQFF. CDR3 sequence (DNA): TGTGCCAGCAGCGTAACCCCCCTGGGCGGGAGGGCGGTGAATGAGCAGTTCTTC.

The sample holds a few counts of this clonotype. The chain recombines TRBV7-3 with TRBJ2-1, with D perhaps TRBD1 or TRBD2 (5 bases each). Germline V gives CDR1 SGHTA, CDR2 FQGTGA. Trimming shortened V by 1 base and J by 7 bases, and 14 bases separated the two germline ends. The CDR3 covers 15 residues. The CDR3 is CASSLKSGPVNEQFF. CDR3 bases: TGTGCCAGCAGCTTAAAGTCGGGACCGGTAAATGAGCAGTTCTTC.

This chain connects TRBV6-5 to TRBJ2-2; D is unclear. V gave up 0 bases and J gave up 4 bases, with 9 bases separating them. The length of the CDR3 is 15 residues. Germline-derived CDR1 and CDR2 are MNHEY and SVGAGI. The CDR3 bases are TGTGCCAGCAGTTACTCGATCTCAAGCACCGGGGAGCTGTTTTTT. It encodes CASSYSISSTGELFF.

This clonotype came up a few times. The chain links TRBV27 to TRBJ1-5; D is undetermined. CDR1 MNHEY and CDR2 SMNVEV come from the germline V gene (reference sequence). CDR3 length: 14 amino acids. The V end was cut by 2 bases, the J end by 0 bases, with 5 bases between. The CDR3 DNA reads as TGTGCCAGCAGTTTAAAGTATAGCAATCAGCCCCAGCATTTT. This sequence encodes CASSLKYSNQPQHF.

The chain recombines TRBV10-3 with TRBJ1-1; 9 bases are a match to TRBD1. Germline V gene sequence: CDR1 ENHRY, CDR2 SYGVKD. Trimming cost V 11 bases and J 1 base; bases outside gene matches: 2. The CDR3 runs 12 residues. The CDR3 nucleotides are TGTGCCTCGGGACAGGGGAACACTGAAGCTTTCTTT. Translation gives CASGQGNTEAFF.

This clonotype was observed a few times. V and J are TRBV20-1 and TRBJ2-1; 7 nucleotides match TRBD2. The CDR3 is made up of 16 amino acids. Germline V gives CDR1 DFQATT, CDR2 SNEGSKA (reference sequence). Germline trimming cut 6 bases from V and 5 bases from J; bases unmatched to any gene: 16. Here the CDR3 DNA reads TGCAGTGCCCCCATCTCCGGGAGGAGGAGGGACAATGAGCAGTTCTTC. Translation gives CSAPISGRRRDNEQFF.

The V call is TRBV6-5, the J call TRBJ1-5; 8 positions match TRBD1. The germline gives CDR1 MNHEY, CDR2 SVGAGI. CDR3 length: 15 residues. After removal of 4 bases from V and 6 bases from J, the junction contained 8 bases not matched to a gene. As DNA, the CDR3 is TGTGCCAGCAGTTTCGACAGGGGTGGAAGTCAGCCCCAGCATTTT. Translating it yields CASSFDRGGSQPQHF.

The CDR3 DNA is TGTGCCAGCAGTCCGGGAGGAGGTTGGAACGAGCAGTACTTC. This translates into CASSPGGGWNEQYF. V gene TRBV12-3 or TRBV12-4 combines with J gene TRBJ2-7; 7 bases line up with TRBD2. This CDR3 is built from 14 residues. V lost 5 bases and J lost 5; bases outside the gene matches: 9.

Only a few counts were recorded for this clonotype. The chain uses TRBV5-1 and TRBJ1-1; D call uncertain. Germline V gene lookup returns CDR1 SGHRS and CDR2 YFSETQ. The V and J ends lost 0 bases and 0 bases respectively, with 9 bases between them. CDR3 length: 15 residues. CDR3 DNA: TGCGCCAGCAGCTTGGTTCTGGGGATGAACACTGAAGCTTTCTTT. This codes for CASSLVLGMNTEAFF.

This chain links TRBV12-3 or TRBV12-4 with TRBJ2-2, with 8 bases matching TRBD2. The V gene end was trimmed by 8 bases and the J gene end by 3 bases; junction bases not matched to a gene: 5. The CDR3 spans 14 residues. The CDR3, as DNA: TGTGCCAGCTGCCGGGGGGGGTACACCGGGGAGCTGTTTTTT. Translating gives CASCRGGYTGELFF.

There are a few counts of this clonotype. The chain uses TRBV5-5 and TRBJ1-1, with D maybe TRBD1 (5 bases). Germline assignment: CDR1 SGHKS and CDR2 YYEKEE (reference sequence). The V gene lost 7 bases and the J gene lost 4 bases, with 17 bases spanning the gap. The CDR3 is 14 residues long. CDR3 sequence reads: CASFLSGGVTEAFF. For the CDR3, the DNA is TGTGCCAGCTTCCTTTCGGGGGGAGTCACTGAAGCTTTCTTT.

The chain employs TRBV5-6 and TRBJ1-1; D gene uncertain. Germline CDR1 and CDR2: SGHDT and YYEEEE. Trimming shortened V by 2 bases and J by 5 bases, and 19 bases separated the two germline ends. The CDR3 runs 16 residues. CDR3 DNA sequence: TGTGCCAGCAGCTTTAAGGAGAGAAGGGAGAAGACTGAAGCTTTCTTT. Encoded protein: CASSFKERREKTEAFF.

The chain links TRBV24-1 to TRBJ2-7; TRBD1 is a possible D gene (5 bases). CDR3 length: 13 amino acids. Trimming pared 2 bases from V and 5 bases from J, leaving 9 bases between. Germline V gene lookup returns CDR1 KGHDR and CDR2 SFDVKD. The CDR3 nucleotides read TGTGCCACCAGTGATTCACAGGAGAACGAGCAGTACTTC. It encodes CATSDSQENEQYF.

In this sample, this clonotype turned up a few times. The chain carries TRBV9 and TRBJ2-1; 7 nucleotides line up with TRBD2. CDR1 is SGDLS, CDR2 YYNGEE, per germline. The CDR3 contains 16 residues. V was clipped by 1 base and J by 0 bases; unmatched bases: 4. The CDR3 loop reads CASSVSGTNSYNEQFF. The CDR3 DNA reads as TGTGCCAGCAGCGTATCAGGGACTAACTCCTACAATGAGCAGTTCTTC.

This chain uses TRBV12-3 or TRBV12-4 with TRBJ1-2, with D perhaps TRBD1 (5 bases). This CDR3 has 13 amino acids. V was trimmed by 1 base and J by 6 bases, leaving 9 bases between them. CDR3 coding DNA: TGTGCCAGCAGTTTAGTTTCGGGACATGGCTACACCTTC. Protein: CASSLVSGHGYTF.

The CDR3 is CAISGDRPNYGYTF. The CDR3, as DNA: TGTGCCATCAGTGGGGACCGACCTAACTATGGCTACACCTTC. V usage is TRBV10-3 and J usage is TRBJ1-2; possible D gene TRBD1, 5 bases. The CDR3 is made up of 14 amino acids. V was pared by 4 bases and J by 0 bases, with 9 bases between. From germline, CDR1 is ENHRY and CDR2 SYGVKD.

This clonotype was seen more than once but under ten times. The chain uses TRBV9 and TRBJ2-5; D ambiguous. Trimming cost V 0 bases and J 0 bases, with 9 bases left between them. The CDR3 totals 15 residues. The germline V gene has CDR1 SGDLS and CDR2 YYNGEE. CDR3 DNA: TGTGCCAGCAGCGTAGGCTACACGTACCAAGAGACCCAGTACTTC. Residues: CASSVGYTYQETQYF.

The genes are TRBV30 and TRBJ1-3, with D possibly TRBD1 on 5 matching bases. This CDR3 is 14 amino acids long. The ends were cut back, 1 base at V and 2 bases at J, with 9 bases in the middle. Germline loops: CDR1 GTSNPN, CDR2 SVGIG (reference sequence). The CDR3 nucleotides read TGTGCCTGGAGTGAACGGGGGACTGGAAACACCATATATTTT. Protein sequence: CAWSERGTGNTIYF. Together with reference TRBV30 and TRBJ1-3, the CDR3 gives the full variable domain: SQTIHQWPATLVQPVGSPLSLECTVEGTSNPNLYWYRQAAGRGLQLLFYSVGIGQISSEVPQNLSASRPQDRQFILSSKKLLLSDSGFYLCAWSERGTGNTIYFGEGSWLTVV.

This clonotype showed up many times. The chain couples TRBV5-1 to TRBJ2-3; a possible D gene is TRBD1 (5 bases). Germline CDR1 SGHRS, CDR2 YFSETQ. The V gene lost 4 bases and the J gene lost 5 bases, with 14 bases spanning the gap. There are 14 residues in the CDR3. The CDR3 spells CASSQGPVRDTQYF. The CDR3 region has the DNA TGCGCCAGCAGCCAGGGCCCGGTGAGAGATACGCAGTATTTT. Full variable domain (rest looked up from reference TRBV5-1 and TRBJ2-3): KAGVTQTPRYLIKTRGQQVTLSCSPISGHRSVSWYQQTPGQGLQFLFEYFSETQRNKGNFPGRFSGRQFSNSRSEMNVSTLELGDSALYLCASSQGPVRDTQYFGPGTRLTVL.

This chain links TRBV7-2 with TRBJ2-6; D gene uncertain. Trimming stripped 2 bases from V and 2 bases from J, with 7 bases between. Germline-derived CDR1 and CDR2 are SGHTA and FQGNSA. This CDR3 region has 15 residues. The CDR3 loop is CASSLTVTGANVLTF. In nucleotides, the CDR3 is TGTGCCAGCAGCTTAACAGTCACTGGGGCCAACGTCCTGACTTTC.

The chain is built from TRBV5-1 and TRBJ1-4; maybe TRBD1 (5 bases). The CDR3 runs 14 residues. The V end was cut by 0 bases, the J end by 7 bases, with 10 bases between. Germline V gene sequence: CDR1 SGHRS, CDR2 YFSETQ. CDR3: CASSLDGGTEKLFF. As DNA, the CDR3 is TGCGCCAGCAGCTTGGACGGGGGTACTGAAAAACTGTTTTTT.

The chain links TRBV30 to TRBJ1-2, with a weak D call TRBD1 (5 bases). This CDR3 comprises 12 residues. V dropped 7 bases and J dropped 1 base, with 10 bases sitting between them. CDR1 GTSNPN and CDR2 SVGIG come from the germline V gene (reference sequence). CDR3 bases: TGTGCCTCGACAGCCGTTAACTATGGCTACACCTTC. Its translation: CASTAVNYGYTF.

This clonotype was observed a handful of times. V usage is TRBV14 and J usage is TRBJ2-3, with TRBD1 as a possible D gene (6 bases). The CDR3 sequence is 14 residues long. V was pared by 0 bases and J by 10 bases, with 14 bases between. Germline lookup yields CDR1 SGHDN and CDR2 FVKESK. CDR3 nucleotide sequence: TGTGCCAGCAGCCAAGAATCCGACAGGTCGTCGCAGTATTTT. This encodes CASSQESDRSSQYF.

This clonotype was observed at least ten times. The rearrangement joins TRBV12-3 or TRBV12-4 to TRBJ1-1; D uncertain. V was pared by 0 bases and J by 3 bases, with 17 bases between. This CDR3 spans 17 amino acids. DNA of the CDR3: TGTGCCAGCAGTTTAGCGAACTATCGGACGTCGCACACTGAAGCTTTCTTT. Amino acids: CASSLANYRTSHTEAFF.